These 10 T cell receptor beta chains were sequenced from one sample in a study of cytomegalovirus exposure and HLA in healthy donors. In the PCR, 60 Vbeta and 13 Jbeta primers were used. Some clones are missing from TCRdb's copy, which holds only in-frame ones; the method was immunoSEQ multiplex PCR. This sample has about 160,000 clones, with roughly 79% found just once. Sequencing input: PBMCs. The receptors stem from a woman between 50 and 59 years old in good health and CMV-seropositive.

This sequence joins TRBV5-1 and TRBJ2-7; weak D call: TRBD1 (6 bases). This CDR3 contains 15 residues. V was trimmed by 3 bases and J by 1 base, leaving 14 bases between them. From germline, CDR1 is SGHRS and CDR2 YFSETQ. CDR3 DNA sequence: TGCGCCAGCAGCTCACAGGGTAACGGGTCCTACGAGCAGTACTTC. Translation: CASSSQGNGSYEQYF.

The gene calls are TRBV5-4 and TRBJ1-2; D may be TRBD1 (6 bases). Trimming removed 1 base from V and 3 bases from J, with 13 bases in between. The CDR3 loop spans 15 amino acids. Germline CDR1 and CDR2: SGHNT and YYREEE (reference sequence). The chain's CDR3 is CASSLKSAGDYGYTF. The CDR3 coding sequence is TGTGCCAGCAGCTTGAAGTCAGCAGGGGACTATGGCTACACCTTC.

The chain carries TRBV2 and TRBJ2-3; D gene unclear. Trimming cost V 3 bases and J 2 bases, with 6 bases left between them. Germline loops: CDR1 SNHLY, CDR2 FYNNEI. The CDR3 runs 13 residues. The CDR3 bases are TGTGCCAGCAGTGATTCTCCCACAGATACGCAGTATTTT. It is translated as CASSDSPTDTQYF.

CDR3: CASHAGTPRGDTQYF. In DNA, the CDR3 is TGTGCCAGCCATGCCGGGACTCCGAGGGGAGATACGCAGTATTTT. This chain uses TRBV2 with TRBJ2-3, with D perhaps matching TRBD2 (6 bases). Germline-derived CDR1 and CDR2 are SNHLY and FYNNEI. The CDR3 is made up of 15 amino acids. The germline V and J ends were trimmed by 8 bases and 5 bases, with 20 bases remaining between them.

The CDR3 DNA reads TGCGCCAGCAGCGCAGGGGGCAGGGACTATGGCTACACCTTC. This sequence encodes CASSAGGRDYGYTF. This sequence joins TRBV4-1 and TRBJ1-2, with 8 bases aligning to TRBD1. The germline V gene has CDR1 MGHRA and CDR2 YSYEKL. V trimming: 5 bases; J trimming: 3 bases; junction bases outside the gene matches: 5. The CDR3 runs 14 residues.

The chain uses TRBV28 and TRBJ2-5, with D possibly TRBD2 on 5 matching bases. Germline CDR1 is MDHEN and CDR2 is SYDVKM. CDR3 size: 14 residues. V lost 6 bases and J lost 4, with 15 bases in between. The CDR3 protein is CASSILPGGETQYF. The CDR3 region has the DNA TGTGCCAGCAGCATTCTTCCCGGAGGAGAGACCCAGTACTTC.

The CDR3 bases are TGTGCCAGCAGTGCCGGGACAGGCTATGGCTACACCTTC. Translating it yields CASSAGTGYGYTF. The gene calls are TRBV28 and TRBJ1-2; 8 bases agree with TRBD1. Losses at the gene ends were 5 bases for V and 4 bases for J; bases not matched to a gene: 3. Germline CDR1 reads MDHEN; CDR2 reads SYDVKM. The CDR3 sequence is 13 residues long.

This chain connects TRBV6-6 to TRBJ2-7; 9 bases are shared with TRBD2. The germline gives CDR1 MNHNY, CDR2 SVGAGI (reference sequence). CDR3 length: 16 amino acids. V shed 5 bases and J 0 bases; nucleotides not matched to a gene: 8. CDR3 sequence reads: CASSKPSGESSYEQYF. CDR3 nucleotides: TGTGCCAGCAGTAAACCTAGCGGGGAGAGCTCCTACGAGCAGTACTTC.

The chain combines TRBV13 with TRBJ2-1; D is possibly TRBD2 (7 bases). From germline, CDR1 is PRHDT and CDR2 FYEKMQ (reference sequence). The CDR3 totals 12 residues. V gave up 5 bases and J gave up 8 bases, with 10 bases separating them. CDR3 nucleotides: TGTGCCAGCAGCCGGGGGGCCGATGAGCAGTTCTTC. Translated: CASSRGADEQFF.

This chain links TRBV6-5 with TRBJ2-6, with D possibly being TRBD2 (5 bases). CDR1 MNHEY and CDR2 SVGAGI come from the germline V gene. V lost 2 bases to trimming and J lost 4 bases, with 12 bases between them. The CDR3 has 16 residues. CDR3 nucleotides: TGTGCCAGCAGTTACGCCCGGGTAGCGGGGGCCAACGTCCTGACTTTC. Its protein is CASSYARVAGANVLTF.